This TCR beta chain was identified during a study of beta chain features in type 1 diabetes. Notes on the study in general: Any HLA-type effect on TCRB rearrangement remained unresolved here.

The germline V gene has CDR1 MGHDK and CDR2 SYGVNS. The CDR3 extends over 15 amino acids. Losses at the gene ends were 2 bases for V and 6 bases for J; bases not matched to a gene: 5. With regard to this clone: Its antigen is not known.

Since all of the isolated RNA was reverse transcribed, expressed TCRB transcripts were what got sequenced. Repertoires were generated with immunoSEQ multiplex PCR, while TCRdb's copy carries only in-frame clones and drops some. The sample has more than 150,000 clones; approximately 9% are singletons. The chain combines TRBV25-1 with TRBJ2-3, with TRBD2 matching over 10 bases. The receptor comes from a woman younger than 30 in good health. Sequencing input: central memory CD4+ T cells from blood. The chain's CDR3 is CASSETQAGGDTQYF. Here the CDR3 DNA reads TGTGCCAGCAGTGAAACGCAAGCGGGAGGGGATACGCAGTATTTT.